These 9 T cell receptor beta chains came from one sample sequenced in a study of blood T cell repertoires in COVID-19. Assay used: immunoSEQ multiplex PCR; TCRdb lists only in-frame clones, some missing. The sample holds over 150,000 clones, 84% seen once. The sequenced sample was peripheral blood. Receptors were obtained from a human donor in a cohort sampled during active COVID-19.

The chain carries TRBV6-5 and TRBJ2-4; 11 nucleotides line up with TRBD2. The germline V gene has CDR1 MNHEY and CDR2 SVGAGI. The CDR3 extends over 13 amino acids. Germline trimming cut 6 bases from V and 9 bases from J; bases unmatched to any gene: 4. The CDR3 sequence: CASRLAGERIQYF. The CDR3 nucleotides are TGTGCCAGCAGACTAGCGGGAGAGCGCATTCAGTACTTC.

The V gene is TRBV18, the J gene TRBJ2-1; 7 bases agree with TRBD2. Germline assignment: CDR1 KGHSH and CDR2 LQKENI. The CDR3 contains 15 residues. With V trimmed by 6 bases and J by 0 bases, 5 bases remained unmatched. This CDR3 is CASSPSGYSYNEQFF. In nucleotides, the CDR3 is TGTGCCAGCTCCCCTAGCGGCTACTCCTACAATGAGCAGTTCTTC.

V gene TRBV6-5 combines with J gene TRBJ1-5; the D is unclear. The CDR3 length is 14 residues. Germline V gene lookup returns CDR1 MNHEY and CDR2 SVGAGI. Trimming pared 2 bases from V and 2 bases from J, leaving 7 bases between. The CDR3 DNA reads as TGTGCCAGCAGTTACGGGGAGCGCAATCAGCCCCAGCATTTT. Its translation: CASSYGERNQPQHF.

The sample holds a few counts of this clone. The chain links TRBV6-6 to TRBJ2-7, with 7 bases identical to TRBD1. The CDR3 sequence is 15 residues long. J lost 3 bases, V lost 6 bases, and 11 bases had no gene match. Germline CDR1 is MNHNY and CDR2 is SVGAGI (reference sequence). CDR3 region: CASRSTGNADYEQYF. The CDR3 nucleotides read TGTGCCAGCAGATCGACAGGGAATGCGGACTACGAGCAGTACTTC.

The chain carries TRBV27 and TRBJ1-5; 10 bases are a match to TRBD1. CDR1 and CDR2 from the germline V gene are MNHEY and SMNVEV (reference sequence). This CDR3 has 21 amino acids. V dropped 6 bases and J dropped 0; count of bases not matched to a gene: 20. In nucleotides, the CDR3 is TGTGCCAGCAGGCCCAGACAGGGGGCGTTGTTTGATATGTTTAGCAATCAGCCCCAGCATTTT. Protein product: CASRPRQGALFDMFSNQPQHF.

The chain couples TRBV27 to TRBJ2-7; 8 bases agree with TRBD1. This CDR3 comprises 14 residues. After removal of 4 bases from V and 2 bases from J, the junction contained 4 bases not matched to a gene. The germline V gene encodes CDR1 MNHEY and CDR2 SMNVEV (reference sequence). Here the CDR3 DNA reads TGTGCCAGCAGTTACGGACAGGGAACCTACGAGCAGTACTTC. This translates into CASSYGQGTYEQYF.

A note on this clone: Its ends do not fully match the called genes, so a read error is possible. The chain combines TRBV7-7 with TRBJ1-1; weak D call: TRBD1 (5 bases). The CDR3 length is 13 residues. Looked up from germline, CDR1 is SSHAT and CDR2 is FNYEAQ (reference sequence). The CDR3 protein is CASSLTENTEAFF. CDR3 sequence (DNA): TGTGCTAGCAGCTTGACAGAGAACACTGAAGCTTTCTTT.

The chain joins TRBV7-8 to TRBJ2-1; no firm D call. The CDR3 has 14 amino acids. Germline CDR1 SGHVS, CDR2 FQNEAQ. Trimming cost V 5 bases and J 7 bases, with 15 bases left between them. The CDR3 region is CASSPRASGNEQFF. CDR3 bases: TGTGCCAGCAGCCCACGAGCGTCTGGGAATGAGCAGTTCTTC.

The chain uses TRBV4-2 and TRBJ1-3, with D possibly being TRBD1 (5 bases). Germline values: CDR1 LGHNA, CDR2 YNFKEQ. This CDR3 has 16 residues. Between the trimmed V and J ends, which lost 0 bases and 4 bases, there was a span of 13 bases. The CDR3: CASSQDSAGVGNTIYF. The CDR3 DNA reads TGTGCCAGCAGCCAAGATTCGGCGGGGGTAGGAAACACCATATATTTT.